The rows below give T cell receptor beta chains drawn from one sample of a study of molecular identifiers for immune sequencing clone quantification. TCRdb used MiXCR to reprocess the PCR reads, holding one entry per CDR3 protein. The sample records 600,000 to 650,000 distinct CDR3 sequences, roughly 21% being singletons. Sequencing input: naive CD8+ T cells from blood, with Jurkat cell RNA spiked in. The origin of the receptors is a human donor in good health. Some libraries in this study had Jurkat cell RNA spiked in. Both conserved end residues are part of each CDR3. The order of the fields is clone size, D gene, J gene, V gene, CDR3 protein, CDR3 DNA. The D gene is left open where the match is weak. Clone size, where shown, is once, few, many, or a class for clones that have expanded.

>many|TRBD2|TRBJ2-5|TRBV13
CASSLGSGRTQETQYF
TGTGCCAGCAGCTTGGGGAGCGGGAGGACCCAAGAGACCCAGTACTTC
>many|TRBD2|TRBJ2-7|TRBV19
CASSSTSGSYEQYF
TGTGCCAGTAGTTCGACTAGCGGGAGTTACGAGCAGTACTTC
>many|.|TRBJ2-3|TRBV4-3
CASSQDVSTDTQYF
TGCGCCAGCAGCCAAGATGTCAGCACAGATACGCAGTATTTT
>.|TRBD1|TRBJ1-4|TRBV6-2/TRBV6-3
CASQTTRGPGEKLFF
TGTGCCAGTCAGACGACTAGGGGGCCGGGTGAAAAACTGTTTTTT
>few|.|TRBJ2-1|TRBV6-5
CASSYSGLSNEQFF
TGTGCCAGCAGTTACTCAGGGCTGAGCAATGAGCAGTTCTTC
>many|.|TRBJ2-7|TRBV20-1
CSARRAGSYEQYF
TGCAGTGCTAGGCGGGCAGGTTCCTACGAGCAGTACTTC
>many|.|TRBJ1-1|TRBV10-3
CAISESIGGGGTEAFF
TGTGCCATCAGTGAGTCGATCGGGGGCGGTGGGACTGAAGCTTTCTTT
>many|.|TRBJ1-1|TRBV16
CASSQSYPGGTEAFF
TGTGCCAGCAGCCAATCCTACCCGGGGGGCACTGAAGCTTTCTTT
>many|.|TRBJ2-3|TRBV19
CASSFSPRIEDTQYF
TGTGCCAGTAGTTTTAGCCCGAGGATCGAGGATACGCAGTATTTT
>many|TRBD2|TRBJ2-3|TRBV12-3/TRBV12-4
CASTTGLATDTQYF
TGTGCCAGCACCACTGGACTAGCGACGGATACGCAGTATTTT
>many|.|TRBJ2-1|TRBV13
CASSLDSGQFF
TGTGCCAGCAGCTTAGATTCTGGGCAGTTCTTC
>many|.|TRBJ2-4|TRBV2
CASSEGTPPQYF
TGTGCCAGCAGTGAAGGAACGCCGCCCCAGTACTTC
>.|.|TRBJ2-7|TRBV14
CASREGANYVQYF
TGTGCCAGCAGAGAAGGGGCCAACTACGTGCAGTACTTC
>many|TRBD2|TRBJ2-7|TRBV10-3
CAISEAGAGEQYF
TGTGCCATCAGTGAAGCGGGAGCCGGCGAGCAGTACTTC
>many|.|TRBJ2-7|TRBV27
CASGRFGPVLYEQYF
TGTGCCAGCGGCCGGTTCGGACCAGTCCTCTACGAGCAGTACTTC
>.|TRBD1|TRBJ1-5|TRBV20-1
CGARDDEQQGQPQHF
TGCGGTGCTAGAGATGATGAACAACAGGGGCAGCCCCAGCATTTT
>many|.|TRBJ2-1|TRBV24-1
CATEDSYNEQFF
TGTGCCACAGAAGACAGCTACAATGAGCAGTTCTTC
>.|TRBD2|TRBJ2-1|TRBV7-9
CASSILAGGNNEQFF
TGTGCCAGCAGCATATTAGCGGGAGGGAACAATGAGCAGTTCTTC
>few|.|TRBJ2-7|TRBV19
CASSIMHTSYEQYF
TGTGCCAGTAGTATTATGCACACCTCCTACGAGCAGTACTTC
>many|TRBD1|TRBJ1-4|TRBV9
CASSVAGDSATNEKLFF
TGTGCCAGCAGCGTAGCGGGGGACAGCGCAACTAATGAAAAACTGTTTTTT
>.|.|TRBJ2-1|TRBV12-3/TRBV12-4
CASRTGQKQFF
TGTGCCAGCAGAACCGGACAGAAGCAGTTCTTC
>.|.|TRBJ1-1|TRBV19
CASSLGGARTEAFF
TGTGCCAGTAGTTTGGGGGGGGCACGAACTGAAGCTTTCTTT
>many|.|TRBJ1-1|TRBV30
CAWSVPGENTEAFF
TGTGCCTGGAGTGTCCCGGGGGAGAACACTGAAGCTTTCTTT
>many|.|TRBJ1-1|TRBV9
CASSVAGDNTEAFF
TGTGCCAGCAGCGTAGCAGGGGATAACACTGAAGCTTTCTTT
>.|TRBD1|TRBJ2-5|TRBV20-1
CSAETGQIQETQYF
TGCAGTGCGGAAACGGGACAGATCCAAGAGACCCAGTACTTC
>few|TRBD1|TRBJ2-7|TRBV7-2
CASSFRYRGSHEQYF
TGTGCCAGCAGCTTCCGGTACAGGGGATCCCACGAGCAGTACTTC
>many|.|TRBJ1-5|TRBV4-1
CASSAGTGSNQPQHF
TGCGCCAGCAGCGCCGGGACGGGGAGCAATCAGCCCCAGCATTTT